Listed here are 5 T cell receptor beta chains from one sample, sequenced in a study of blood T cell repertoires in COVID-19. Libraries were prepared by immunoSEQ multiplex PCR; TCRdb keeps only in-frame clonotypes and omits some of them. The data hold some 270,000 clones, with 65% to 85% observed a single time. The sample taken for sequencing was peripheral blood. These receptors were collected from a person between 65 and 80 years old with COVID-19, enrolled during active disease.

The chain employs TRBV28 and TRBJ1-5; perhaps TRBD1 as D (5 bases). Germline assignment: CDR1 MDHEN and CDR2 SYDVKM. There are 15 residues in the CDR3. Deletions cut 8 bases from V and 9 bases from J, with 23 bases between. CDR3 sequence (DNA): TGTGCCAGCCTCCCCCGGGCAGGGCGAAGTAGGCCCCAGCATTTT. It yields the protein CASLPRAGRSRPQHF.

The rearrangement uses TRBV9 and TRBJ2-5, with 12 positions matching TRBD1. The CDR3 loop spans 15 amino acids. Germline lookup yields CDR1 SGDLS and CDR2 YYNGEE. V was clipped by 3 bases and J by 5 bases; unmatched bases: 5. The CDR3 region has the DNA TGTGCCAGCAGCGAGGGGACAGGGGGCGTGGAGACCCAGTACTTC. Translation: CASSEGTGGVETQYF. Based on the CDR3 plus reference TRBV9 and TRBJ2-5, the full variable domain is DSGVTQTPKHLITATGQRVTLRCSPRSGDLSVYWYQQSLDQGLQFLIQYYNGEERAKGNILERFSAQQFPDLHSELNLSSLELGDSALYFCASSEGTGGVETQYFGPGTRLLVL.

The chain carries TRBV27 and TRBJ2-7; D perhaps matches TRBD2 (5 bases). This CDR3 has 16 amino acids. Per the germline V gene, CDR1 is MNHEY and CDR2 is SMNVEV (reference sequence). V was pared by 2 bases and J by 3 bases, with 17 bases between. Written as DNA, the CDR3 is TGTGCCAGCAGTTTAATAGGTCTGGCTAGCAGCTACGAGCAGTACTTC. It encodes CASSLIGLASSYEQYF.

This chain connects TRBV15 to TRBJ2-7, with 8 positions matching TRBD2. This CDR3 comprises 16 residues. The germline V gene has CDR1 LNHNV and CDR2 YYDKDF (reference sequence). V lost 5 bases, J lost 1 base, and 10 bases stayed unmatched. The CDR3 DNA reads TGTGCCACCAGCGGACTCGCGGCTAGCGGGTCCTACGAGCAGTACTTC. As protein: CATSGLAASGSYEQYF.

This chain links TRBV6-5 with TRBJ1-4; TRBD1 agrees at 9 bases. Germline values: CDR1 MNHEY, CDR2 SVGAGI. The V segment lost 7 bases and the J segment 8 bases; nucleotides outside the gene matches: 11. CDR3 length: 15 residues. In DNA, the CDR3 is TGTGCCAGCACCGCAACAGGGGGCGACGAGGAAAAACTGTTTTTT. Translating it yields CASTATGGDEEKLFF.